These T cell receptor beta chains were read from a single sample in a study of OX40 agonist ivuxolimab in advanced cancers. Some clones are missing from TCRdb's copy, which holds only in-frame ones; the method was immunoSEQ multiplex PCR. Of around 86,000 clones listed, about 92% are singletons. Material: CD4+ or CD8+ T cells sorted from blood, obtained in a trial of the OX40 agonist ivuxolimab. The receptors come from an adult with an advanced solid tumor such as melanoma, head and neck, liver or kidney cancer. Both conserved end residues are trimmed from each CDR3. Each record gives: clone size, J gene, D gene, V gene, CDR3 protein. A D gene is named only where the DNA matches it firmly. A row's size may be missing; if present it is once, few, many or a size class.

abundance: .; j_gene: TRBJ2-3; d_gene: TRBD2; v_gene: TRBV15; CDR3aa: ATSREGLGSTDTQY
abundance: once; j_gene: TRBJ2-7; d_gene: TRBD2; v_gene: TRBV11-2; CDR3aa: ASSLVSSGGYEQY
abundance: few; j_gene: TRBJ2-1; d_gene: TRBD2; v_gene: TRBV5-4; CDR3aa: ASSLVGGGYDNEQF
abundance: .; j_gene: TRBJ1-2; d_gene: .; v_gene: TRBV6-1; CDR3aa: ASTRDLQGYT
abundance: once; j_gene: TRBJ2-3; d_gene: .; v_gene: TRBV27; CDR3aa: ASSLWIRDTQY
abundance: .; j_gene: TRBJ2-7; d_gene: .; v_gene: TRBV7-9; CDR3aa: ASSHTGSYEQY
abundance: few; j_gene: TRBJ1-1; d_gene: .; v_gene: TRBV13; CDR3aa: ASSLGMNTEAF
abundance: .; j_gene: TRBJ2-7; d_gene: .; v_gene: TRBV5-1; CDR3aa: ASSTGSYEQY
abundance: .; j_gene: TRBJ2-3; d_gene: .; v_gene: TRBV9; CDR3aa: ASSVGGTDTQY
abundance: .; j_gene: TRBJ2-7; d_gene: .; v_gene: TRBV7-9; CDR3aa: ASSRGHEQY
abundance: once; j_gene: TRBJ2-6; d_gene: TRBD1; v_gene: TRBV28; CDR3aa: AGGQGTLSGANVLT
abundance: .; j_gene: TRBJ1-5; d_gene: TRBD1; v_gene: TRBV6-6; CDR3aa: ASRPGQGYPQH
abundance: .; j_gene: TRBJ1-5; d_gene: .; v_gene: TRBV19; CDR3aa: ATLGQPNQPQH
abundance: once; j_gene: TRBJ2-7; d_gene: TRBD1; v_gene: TRBV5-1; CDR3aa: ASSWDSVSSYEQY
abundance: few; j_gene: TRBJ2-7; d_gene: TRBD2; v_gene: TRBV19; CDR3aa: ASSPRPGGEQY
abundance: .; j_gene: TRBJ1-2; d_gene: .; v_gene: TRBV11-2; CDR3aa: ASSLTGGLYGYT
abundance: .; j_gene: TRBJ2-7; d_gene: .; v_gene: TRBV6-1; CDR3aa: ASSEDETRDYEQY
abundance: .; j_gene: TRBJ1-1; d_gene: TRBD1; v_gene: TRBV19; CDR3aa: ASSIYPPGQGSGTEAF
abundance: .; j_gene: TRBJ1-2; d_gene: .; v_gene: TRBV6-5; CDR3aa: ASSYRNHGGGYT
abundance: .; j_gene: TRBJ1-2; d_gene: .; v_gene: TRBV1; CDR3aa: TSRCTCVRKTYGYT
abundance: .; j_gene: TRBJ2-7; d_gene: .; v_gene: TRBV19; CDR3aa: ASSAGFGYEQY
abundance: .; j_gene: TRBJ1-3; d_gene: .; v_gene: TRBV4-1; CDR3aa: ASSHEGGNGNTIY
abundance: once; j_gene: TRBJ2-7; d_gene: .; v_gene: TRBV4-3; CDR3aa: ASSQDGQSYEQY
abundance: .; j_gene: TRBJ2-4; d_gene: .; v_gene: TRBV7-9; CDR3aa: ASSLTPDILAKNIQY
abundance: .; j_gene: TRBJ1-2; d_gene: .; v_gene: TRBV4-1; CDR3aa: ASSHRDIGFNYGYT
abundance: .; j_gene: TRBJ2-3; d_gene: .; v_gene: TRBV4-1; CDR3aa: ASSQEPHQSTDTQY
abundance: .; j_gene: TRBJ2-1; d_gene: TRBD2; v_gene: TRBV13; CDR3aa: ASSLGLRNEQF
abundance: .; j_gene: TRBJ2-5; d_gene: .; v_gene: TRBV28; CDR3aa: ASSLLTGKETQY
abundance: .; j_gene: TRBJ2-6; d_gene: .; v_gene: TRBV4-3; CDR3aa: ASSRGGEFVSGANVLT
abundance: .; j_gene: TRBJ2-1; d_gene: .; v_gene: TRBV29-1; CDR3aa: SDGGSYNEQF
abundance: .; j_gene: TRBJ2-7; d_gene: .; v_gene: TRBV9; CDR3aa: ASSARWGETYEQY
abundance: .; j_gene: TRBJ2-2; d_gene: .; v_gene: TRBV10-1; CDR3aa: ASSSRYTGELF
abundance: .; j_gene: TRBJ1-5; d_gene: .; v_gene: TRBV4-1; CDR3aa: ASSQGRGSNQPQH
abundance: .; j_gene: TRBJ2-7; d_gene: TRBD1; v_gene: TRBV19; CDR3aa: ASSISRAGGLLSSYEQY
abundance: .; j_gene: TRBJ2-7; d_gene: TRBD1; v_gene: TRBV5-1; CDR3aa: ASSLEGQGAYEQY
abundance: once; j_gene: TRBJ1-1; d_gene: TRBD1; v_gene: TRBV16; CDR3aa: ASSQMEQGAFRGTEAF
abundance: .; j_gene: TRBJ2-5; d_gene: TRBD2; v_gene: TRBV7-3; CDR3aa: ASSLAGGTRETQY
abundance: .; j_gene: TRBJ2-1; d_gene: TRBD2; v_gene: TRBV29-1; CDR3aa: SVEGTSGLYNEQF
abundance: .; j_gene: TRBJ2-1; d_gene: .; v_gene: TRBV4-2; CDR3aa: ASSHRDEPYNEQF
abundance: once; j_gene: TRBJ2-7; d_gene: .; v_gene: TRBV2; CDR3aa: ASSVSSYEQY
abundance: once; j_gene: TRBJ2-3; d_gene: .; v_gene: TRBV5-1; CDR3aa: ASSTLGRARGTDTQY
abundance: .; j_gene: TRBJ1-1; d_gene: .; v_gene: TRBV9; CDR3aa: ASSPGEGFRDTEAF
abundance: .; j_gene: TRBJ2-5; d_gene: .; v_gene: TRBV29-1; CDR3aa: SVDRADQETQY
abundance: .; j_gene: TRBJ2-5; d_gene: .; v_gene: TRBV6-5; CDR3aa: ASTWQRGETQY
abundance: once; j_gene: TRBJ1-6; d_gene: TRBD1; v_gene: TRBV13; CDR3aa: ASSAHGWDRDSPLH
abundance: .; j_gene: TRBJ2-1; d_gene: TRBD2; v_gene: TRBV7-6; CDR3aa: ASSLDGRASGEQF
abundance: once; j_gene: TRBJ1-1; d_gene: .; v_gene: TRBV19; CDR3aa: ASSFGGNTEAF
abundance: .; j_gene: TRBJ2-7; d_gene: .; v_gene: TRBV12-5; CDR3aa: ASGLGPEQY
abundance: .; j_gene: TRBJ2-7; d_gene: TRBD2; v_gene: TRBV5-1; CDR3aa: ASTKAGVFYEQY
abundance: once; j_gene: TRBJ2-6; d_gene: .; v_gene: TRBV27; CDR3aa: ASSPQPSGANVLT
abundance: .; j_gene: TRBJ2-7; d_gene: TRBD1; v_gene: TRBV7-8; CDR3aa: ASSEGGQGFSYEQY